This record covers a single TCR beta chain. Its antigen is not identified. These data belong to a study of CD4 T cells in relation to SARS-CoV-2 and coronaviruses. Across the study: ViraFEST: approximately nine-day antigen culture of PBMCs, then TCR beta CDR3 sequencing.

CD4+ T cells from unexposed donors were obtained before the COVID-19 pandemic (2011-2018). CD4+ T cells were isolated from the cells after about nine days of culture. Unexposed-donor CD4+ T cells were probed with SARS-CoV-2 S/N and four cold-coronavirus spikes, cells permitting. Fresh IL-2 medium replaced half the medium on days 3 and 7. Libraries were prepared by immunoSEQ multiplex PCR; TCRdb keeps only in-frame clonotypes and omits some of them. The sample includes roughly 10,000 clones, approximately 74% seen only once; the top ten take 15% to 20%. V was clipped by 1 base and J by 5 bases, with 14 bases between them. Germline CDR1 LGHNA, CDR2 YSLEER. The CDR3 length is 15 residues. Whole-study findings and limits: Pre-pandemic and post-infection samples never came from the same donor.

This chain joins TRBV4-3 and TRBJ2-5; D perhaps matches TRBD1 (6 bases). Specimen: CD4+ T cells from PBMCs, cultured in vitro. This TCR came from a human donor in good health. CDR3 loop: CASSQGGQGLETQYF. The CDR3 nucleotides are TGCGCCAGCAGCCAAGGAGGCCAGGGGTTGGAGACCCAGTACTTC.